A single sample gave rise to the 20 T cell receptor beta chains below, sequenced in a study of regulatory T cells in long-lasting Graves disease. Indicated time point: newly diagnosed GD, antithyroid drugs for less than 3 months. The TCR library used RNA extracted from PBMCs. The authors built TCR beta libraries using iRepertoire HTBI primers and Arm-PCR of CDR3 regions. TCRdb redid the calling of the multiplex PCR reads with MiXCR, one entry per CDR3 protein. The table records 350,000 to 450,000 distinct CDR3 sequences, about 10% of them present only once. The sample was also reused in another study, on T cells in Graves' hyperthyroidism and ophthalmopathy.

Sequencing was performed on peripheral blood mononuclear cells (PBMCs), taken at new diagnosis, from a patient treated with antithyroid drugs. These receptor sequences come from a woman under 30 with Graves disease.

This clonotype was observed many times. The CDR3 bases are TGTGCCAGCAGTGAAGGGGCAGGGGGCGAAACTGAAGCTTTCTTT. Amino acid sequence: CASSEGAGGETEAFF. The chain uses TRBV6-1 and TRBJ1-1; 8 nucleotides align to TRBD1. CDR1 and CDR2 from the germline V gene are MNHNS and SASEGT. The CDR3 sequence is 15 residues long. Germline trimming cut 1 base from V and 5 bases from J; bases unmatched to any gene: 6.

The table lists this clonotype with many counts. This rearrangement joins TRBV30 to TRBJ1-2, with D tentatively TRBD1 (5 bases). The V gene lost 0 bases and the J gene lost 4 bases, with 9 bases spanning the gap. In germline, CDR1 is GTSNPN, CDR2 SVGIG (reference sequence). This CDR3 has 13 residues. The CDR3 nucleotides are TGTGCCTGGAGTGTAACGGGGCTCTATGGCTACACCTTC. Amino acid sequence: CAWSVTGLYGYTF.

The sample holds a few counts of this clonotype. This chain links TRBV13 with TRBJ2-1, with 13 bases aligning to TRBD2. V was pared by 5 bases and J by 7 bases, with 8 bases of the junction left unmatched. CDR3 length equals 16 residues. CDR1 and CDR2 (germline): PRHDT, FYEKMQ (reference sequence). The CDR3 DNA reads TGTGCCAGCAGCCGGAGGACTAGCGGGGGTGGGAATGAGCAGTTCTTC. Protein product: CASSRRTSGGGNEQFF.

This clonotype was seen many times. The chain employs TRBV4-3 and TRBJ1-1, with D tentatively TRBD1 (6 bases). The germline V and J ends were trimmed by 2 bases and 8 bases, with 18 bases remaining between them. Germline assignment: CDR1 LGHNA and CDR2 YSLEER. The CDR3 sequence is 15 residues long. CDR3 sequence reads: CASSQSVQGYSEAFF. DNA of the CDR3: TGCGCCAGCAGCCAATCAGTTCAGGGGTACTCAGAAGCTTTCTTT.

This clonotype was recorded at least ten times. The chain joins TRBV27 to TRBJ1-5, with D perhaps TRBD1 (6 bases). Deletions cut 7 bases from V and 1 base from J, with 17 bases between. Per germline, CDR1 MNHEY and CDR2 SMNVEV (reference sequence). The CDR3 has 16 residues. CDR3 bases: TGTGCCAGCACAAAATTGCCAGGGGTGAGCAATCAGCCCCAGCATTTT. It yields the protein CASTKLPGVSNQPQHF.

This clonotype was detected many times. V is TRBV28 and J is TRBJ2-7; D perhaps matches TRBD2 (5 bases). CDR3 size: 14 residues. V dropped 0 bases and J dropped 3 bases, with 9 bases sitting between them. Per the germline V gene, CDR1 is MDHEN and CDR2 is SYDVKM. Here the CDR3 DNA reads TGTGCCAGCAGTTTATGCGGTGAGGGCTACGAGCAGTACGTC. It specifies CASSLCGEGYEQYV.

The V gene is TRBV5-1, the J gene TRBJ2-2, with no clear D. The CDR3 sequence is 15 residues long. Looked up from germline, CDR1 is SGHRS and CDR2 is YFSETQ. Trimming left V 0 bases short and J 6 bases short, with 12 bases between. Written as DNA, the CDR3 is TGCGCCAGCAGCTTGGAGAGGAAAGTCCCCGGGGAGCTGTTTTTT. Amino acids: CASSLERKVPGELFF.

This clonotype was seen ten or more times. This chain links TRBV7-9 with TRBJ1-2, with a weak D call TRBD1 (5 bases). The CDR3 is 13 amino acids. The ends were cut back, 6 bases at V and 5 bases at J, with 13 bases in the middle. CDR1 and CDR2 (germline): SEHNR, FQNEAQ (reference sequence). The CDR3 DNA reads TGTGCCAGCAGTATCGGGACTTCTTATGGCTACACCTTC. Protein sequence: CASSIGTSYGYTF.

This clonotype was seen repeatedly, ten times or more. The chain uses TRBV14 and TRBJ1-1; D is unresolved. Trimming removed 1 base at V and 3 bases at J, with 3 bases between. CDR1 and CDR2 (germline): SGHDN, FVKESK. The CDR3 totals 12 residues. Written as DNA, the CDR3 is TGTGCCAGCAGCCAAGTGTACACTGAAGCTTTCTTT. This sequence encodes CASSQVYTEAFF.

There are many counts of this clonotype. The chain combines TRBV7-8 with TRBJ2-1; TRBD2 agrees at 11 bases. Per the germline V gene, CDR1 is SGHVS and CDR2 is FQNEAQ. The CDR3 has 15 residues. With 1 base clipped from V and 9 bases from J, the junction kept 5 bases outside the gene matches. The DNA for the CDR3 is TGTGCCAGCAGCTTAGAGAGACTAGCGGGATCTGAGCAGTTCTTC. Residues: CASSLERLAGSEQFF.

The genes are TRBV27 and TRBJ2-7, with D perhaps matching TRBD1 (6 bases). CDR3 size: 13 residues. V lost 5 bases, J lost 3 bases, and 11 bases lay in between. CDR1 and CDR2 (germline): MNHEY, SMNVEV (reference sequence). CDR3 residues: CASSHSRGYEQYF. CDR3 DNA sequence: TGTGCCAGCAGTCACAGCAGGGGCTACGAGCAGTACTTC.

This chain uses TRBV18 with TRBJ1-5; D gene ambiguous. Trimming shortened V by 5 bases and J by 0 bases, and 11 bases separated the two germline ends. From germline, CDR1 is KGHSH and CDR2 LQKENI. CDR3 size: 15 residues. Here the CDR3 DNA reads TGTGCCAGCTCATTAGCTCGATCTAGCAATCAGCCCCAGCATTTT. Protein: CASSLARSSNQPQHF.

The chain links TRBV4-2 to TRBJ1-5; D is ambiguous. The germline CDR1 and CDR2 sequences are LGHNA and YNFKEQ. CDR3 length: 15 residues. V dropped 0 bases and J dropped 4 bases, with 10 bases sitting between them. CDR3 nucleotide sequence: TGTGCCAGCAGCCAAGATCTAACAGCGAATCAGCCCCAGCATTTT. Translated: CASSQDLTANQPQHF.

This clonotype was seen repeatedly, ten times or more. The genes are TRBV2 and TRBJ2-7; D unresolved. The CDR3 sequence is 12 residues long. Germline values: CDR1 SNHLY, CDR2 FYNNEI. Trimming removed 7 bases from V and 0 bases from J, with 7 bases in between. CDR3 loop: CASIGPSYEQYV. CDR3 nucleotide sequence: TGTGCCAGCATCGGGCCCTCCTACGAGCAGTACGTC.

This clonotype was picked up many times. The rearrangement joins TRBV5-1 to TRBJ2-1; 11 bases map to TRBD2. Germline V lookup: CDR1 SGHRS, CDR2 YFSETQ. The CDR3 is 18 amino acids. V was clipped by 2 bases and J by 2 bases; unmatched bases: 9. This chain's CDR3 is CASSFVGKTSGTYNEQFF. The CDR3 bases are TGCGCCAGCAGCTTCGTCGGGAAGACTAGCGGGACCTACAATGAGCAGTTCTTC.

There are many counts of this clonotype. V and J are TRBV12-3 or TRBV12-4 and TRBJ1-1; possible D gene TRBD1, 5 bases. V shed 5 bases and J shed 0 bases, with 19 bases lying between them. The CDR3 contains 17 residues. CDR3 in DNA: TGTGCCAGCAGTCCCTCCGGGGCAGGCCCAATGAACACTGAAGCTTTCTTT. This sequence encodes CASSPSGAGPMNTEAFF.

This clonotype was counted only a few times. This could be a read error, since a much larger clone is one nucleotide away. The chain recombines TRBV6-2 or TRBV6-3 with TRBJ2-3; D is tentatively TRBD1 or TRBD2 (5 bases each). The CDR3 contains 15 residues. Trimming removed 2 bases at V and 7 bases at J, with 16 bases between. Looked up from germline, CDR1 is MNHEY and CDR2 is SVGEGT. The CDR3 bases are TGTGCCAGCAGTTACGGCCTCGCTGAGGGGAATACGCAGTATTTT. Amino acids: CASSYGLAEGNTQYF.

This clonotype was picked up a small number of times. The genes are TRBV4-2 and TRBJ1-1, with no clear D. Germline CDR1 reads LGHNA; CDR2 reads YNFKEQ. Trimming left V 0 bases short and J 2 bases short, with 7 bases between. The CDR3 contains 14 residues. CDR3 in amino acids: CASSQEDPNTEAFF. In nucleotides, the CDR3 is TGTGCCAGCAGCCAAGAAGACCCCAACACTGAAGCTTTCTTT.

This clonotype was observed many times. V gene TRBV29-1 combines with J gene TRBJ1-4; D remains unclear. Germline V CDR1 and CDR2: SQVTM, ANQGSEA. V was trimmed by 0 bases and J by 7 bases, leaving 12 bases between them. CDR3 length: 14 amino acids. CDR3 nucleotides: TGCAGCGTTGAAGATCCTGGAGGTAGTGAAAAACTGTTTTTT. Protein product: CSVEDPGGSEKLFF.

This clonotype was found many times. The rearrangement links TRBV28 to TRBJ2-3, with 9 bases identical to TRBD2. Germline CDR1 and CDR2: MDHEN and SYDVKM. Trimming at V came to 3 bases and at J to 2 bases, leaving 3 bases not matched to a gene. The CDR3 covers 15 residues. DNA for the CDR3: TGTGCCAGCAGTTTGACTAGCGGCAACACAGATACGCAGTATTTT. Protein sequence: CASSLTSGNTDTQYF. The whole variable domain, filled in from reference TRBV28 and TRBJ2-3, reads DVKVTQSSRYLVKRTGEKVFLECVQDMDHENMFWYRQDPGLGLRLIYFSYDVKMKEKGDIPEGYSVSREKKERFSLILESASTNQTSMYLCASSLTSGNTDTQYFGPGTRLTVL.